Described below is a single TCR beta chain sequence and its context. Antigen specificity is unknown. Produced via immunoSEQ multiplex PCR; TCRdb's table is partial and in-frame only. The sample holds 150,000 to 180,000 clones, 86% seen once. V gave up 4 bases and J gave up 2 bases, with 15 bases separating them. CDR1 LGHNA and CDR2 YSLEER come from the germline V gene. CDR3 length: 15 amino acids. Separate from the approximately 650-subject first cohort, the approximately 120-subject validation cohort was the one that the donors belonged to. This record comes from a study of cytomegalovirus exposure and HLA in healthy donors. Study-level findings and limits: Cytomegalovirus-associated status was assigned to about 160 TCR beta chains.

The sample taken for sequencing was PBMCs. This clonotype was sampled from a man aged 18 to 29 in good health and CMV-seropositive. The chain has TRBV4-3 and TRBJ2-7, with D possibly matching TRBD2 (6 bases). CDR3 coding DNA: TGCGCCAGCAGCCTCCGGCCCGGAGGGACCTACGAGCAGTACTTC. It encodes CASSLRPGGTYEQYF.